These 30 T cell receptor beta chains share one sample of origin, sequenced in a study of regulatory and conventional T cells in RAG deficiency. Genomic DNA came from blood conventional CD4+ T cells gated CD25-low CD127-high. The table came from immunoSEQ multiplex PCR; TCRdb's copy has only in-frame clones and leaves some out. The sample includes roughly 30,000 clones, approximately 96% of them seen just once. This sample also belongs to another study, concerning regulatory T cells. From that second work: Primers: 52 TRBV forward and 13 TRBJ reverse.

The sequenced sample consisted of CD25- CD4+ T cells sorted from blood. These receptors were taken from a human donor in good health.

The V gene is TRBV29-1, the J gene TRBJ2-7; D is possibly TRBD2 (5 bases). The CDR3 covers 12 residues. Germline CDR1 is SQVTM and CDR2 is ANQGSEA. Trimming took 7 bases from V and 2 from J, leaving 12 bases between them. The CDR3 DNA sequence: TGCAGCGGGGGAGCTGACACCTACGAGCAGTACTTC. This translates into CSGGADTYEQYF.

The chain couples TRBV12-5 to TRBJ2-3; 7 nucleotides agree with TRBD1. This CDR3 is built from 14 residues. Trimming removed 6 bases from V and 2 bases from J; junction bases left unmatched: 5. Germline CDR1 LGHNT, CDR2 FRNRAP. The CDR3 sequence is CASGPGTDTDTQYF. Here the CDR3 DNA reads TGTGCTAGTGGCCCCGGGACAGACACAGATACGCAGTATTTT.

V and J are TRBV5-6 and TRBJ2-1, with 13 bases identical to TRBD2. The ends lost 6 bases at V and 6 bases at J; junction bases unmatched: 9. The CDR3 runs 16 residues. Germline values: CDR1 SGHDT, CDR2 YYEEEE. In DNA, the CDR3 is TGTGCCAGCACCTTCCTGGGACTAGCGGGAACCAATGAGCAGTTCTTC. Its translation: CASTFLGLAGTNEQFF.

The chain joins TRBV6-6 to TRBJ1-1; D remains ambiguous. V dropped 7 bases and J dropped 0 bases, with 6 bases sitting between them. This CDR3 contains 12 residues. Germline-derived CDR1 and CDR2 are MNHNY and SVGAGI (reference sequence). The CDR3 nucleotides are TGTGCCAGCAACCACTTGAACACTGAAGCTTTCTTT. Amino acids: CASNHLNTEAFF.

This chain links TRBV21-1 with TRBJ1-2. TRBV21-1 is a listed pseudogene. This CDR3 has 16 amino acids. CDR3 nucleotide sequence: TGTGCCAGCAGCAAAGATGGAGAGGGGGGGGGCTATGGCTACACCTTC. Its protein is CASSKDGEGGGYGYTF.

CDR3 coding DNA: TGTGCCAGCAGCCCTCCCGGGGGCGGGAGTCAAGCTTGGGCGCGGGAGCAGTTCTTC. It yields the protein CASSPPGGGSQAWAREQFF. This chain uses TRBV5-4 with TRBJ2-1, with D possibly matching TRBD2 (7 bases). CDR1 is SGHNT and CDR2 is YYREEE in the germline V gene (reference sequence). Trimming left V 4 bases short and J 10 bases short, with 33 bases between. The CDR3 is made up of 19 amino acids.

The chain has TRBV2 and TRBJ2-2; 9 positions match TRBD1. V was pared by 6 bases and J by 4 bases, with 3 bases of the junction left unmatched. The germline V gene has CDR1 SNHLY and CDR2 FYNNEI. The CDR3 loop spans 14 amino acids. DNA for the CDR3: TGTGCCAGCAGCGGACAGGGGAGCACCGGGGAGCTGTTTTTT. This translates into CASSGQGSTGELFF.

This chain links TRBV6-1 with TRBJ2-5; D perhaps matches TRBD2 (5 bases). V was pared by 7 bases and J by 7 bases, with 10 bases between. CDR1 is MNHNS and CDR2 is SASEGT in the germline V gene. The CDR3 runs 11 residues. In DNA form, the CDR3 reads TGTGCCAGCACCGACGAGGGGACCCAGTACTTC. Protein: CASTDEGTQYF.

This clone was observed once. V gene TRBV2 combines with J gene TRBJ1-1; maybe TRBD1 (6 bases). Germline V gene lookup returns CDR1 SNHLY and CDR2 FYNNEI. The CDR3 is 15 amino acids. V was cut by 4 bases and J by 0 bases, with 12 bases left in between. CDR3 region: CASSATGNVNTEAFF. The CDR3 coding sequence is TGTGCCAGCAGTGCAACAGGGAATGTGAACACTGAAGCTTTCTTT.

CDR3 sequence: CASSEGQGHYGYTF. In DNA form, the CDR3 reads TGTGCCAGCAGTGAAGGACAGGGACACTATGGCTACACCTTC. The chain is built from TRBV25-1 and TRBJ1-2; TRBD1 aligns across 8 bases. The germline V gene encodes CDR1 MGHDK and CDR2 SYGVNS. The CDR3 runs to 14 residues. The trim removed 2 bases at V and 3 bases at J, leaving 2 bases unmatched.

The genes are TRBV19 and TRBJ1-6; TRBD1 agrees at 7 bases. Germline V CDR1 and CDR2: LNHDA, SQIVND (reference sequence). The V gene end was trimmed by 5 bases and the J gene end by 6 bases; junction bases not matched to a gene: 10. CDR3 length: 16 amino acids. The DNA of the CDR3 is TGTGCCAGTAGTTCATACCAGGGGACAGTTAATTCACCCCTCCACTTT. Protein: CASSSYQGTVNSPLHF.

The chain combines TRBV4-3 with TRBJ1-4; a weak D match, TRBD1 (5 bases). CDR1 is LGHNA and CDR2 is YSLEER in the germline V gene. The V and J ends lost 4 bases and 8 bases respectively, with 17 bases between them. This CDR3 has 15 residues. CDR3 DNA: TGCGCCAGCAGCCTTTCCTCCGGACGGGGGGAAAAACTGTTTTTT. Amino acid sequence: CASSLSSGRGEKLFF.

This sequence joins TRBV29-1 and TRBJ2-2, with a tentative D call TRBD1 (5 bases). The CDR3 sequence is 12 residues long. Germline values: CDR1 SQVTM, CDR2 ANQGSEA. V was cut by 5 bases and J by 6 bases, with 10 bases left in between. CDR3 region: CSVPRVSGELFF. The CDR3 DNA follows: TGCAGCGTTCCCAGGGTATCCGGGGAGCTGTTTTTT.

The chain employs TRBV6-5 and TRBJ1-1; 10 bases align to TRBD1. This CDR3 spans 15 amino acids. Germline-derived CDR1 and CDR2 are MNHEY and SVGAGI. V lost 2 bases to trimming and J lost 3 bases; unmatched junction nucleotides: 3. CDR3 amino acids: CASSYDRGLYTEAFF. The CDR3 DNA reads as TGTGCCAGCAGTTACGACAGGGGGCTTTACACTGAAGCTTTCTTT.

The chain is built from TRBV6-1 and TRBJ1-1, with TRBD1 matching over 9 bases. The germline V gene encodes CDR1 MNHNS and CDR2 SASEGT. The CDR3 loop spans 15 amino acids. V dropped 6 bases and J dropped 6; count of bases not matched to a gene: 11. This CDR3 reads CASRGQGLKGSEAFF. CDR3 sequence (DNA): TGTGCCAGCAGGGGACAGGGCCTCAAGGGCTCTGAAGCTTTCTTT.

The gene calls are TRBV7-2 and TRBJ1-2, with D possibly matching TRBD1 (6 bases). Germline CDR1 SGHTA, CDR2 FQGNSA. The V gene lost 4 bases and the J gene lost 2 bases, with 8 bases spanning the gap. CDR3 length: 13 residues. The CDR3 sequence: CASSWDKNYGYTF. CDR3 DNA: TGTGCCAGCAGCTGGGACAAAAACTATGGCTACACCTTC.

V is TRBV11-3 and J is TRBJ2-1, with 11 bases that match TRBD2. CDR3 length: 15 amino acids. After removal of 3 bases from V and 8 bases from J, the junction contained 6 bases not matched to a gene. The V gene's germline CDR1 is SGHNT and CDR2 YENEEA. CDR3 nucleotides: TGTGCCAGCAGCTTTACTAGCGGGAGTCCGGATGAGCAGTTCTTC. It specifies CASSFTSGSPDEQFF.

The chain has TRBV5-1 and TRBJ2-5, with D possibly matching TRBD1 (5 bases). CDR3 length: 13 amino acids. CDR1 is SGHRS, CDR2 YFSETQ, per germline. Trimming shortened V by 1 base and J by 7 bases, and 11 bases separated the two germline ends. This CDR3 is CASSLNGQGTQYF. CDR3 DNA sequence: TGCGCCAGCAGCTTGAATGGGCAGGGGACCCAGTACTTC.

The CDR3 is CASSLIQGSSGANVLTF. The CDR3 coding sequence is TGTGCCAGCAGTCTAATCCAGGGATCTTCTGGGGCCAACGTCCTGACTTTC. The V call is TRBV7-2, the J call TRBJ2-6; D possibly corresponds to TRBD1 (5 bases). The germline CDR1 and CDR2 sequences are SGHTA and FQGNSA. V was clipped by 6 bases and J by 1 base, with 16 bases between them. The CDR3 totals 17 residues.

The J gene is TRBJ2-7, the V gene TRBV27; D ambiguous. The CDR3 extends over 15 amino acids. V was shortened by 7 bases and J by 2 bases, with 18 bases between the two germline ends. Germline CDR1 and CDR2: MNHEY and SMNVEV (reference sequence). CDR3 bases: TGTGCCAGCACCTCCCATGGGCAGCCCACCTACGAGCAGTACTTC. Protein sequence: CASTSHGQPTYEQYF.

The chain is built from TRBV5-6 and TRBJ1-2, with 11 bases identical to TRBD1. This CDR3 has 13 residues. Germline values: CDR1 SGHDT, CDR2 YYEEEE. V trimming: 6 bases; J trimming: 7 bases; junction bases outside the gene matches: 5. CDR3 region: CASTGQGVPGYTF. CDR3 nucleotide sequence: TGTGCCAGCACGGGACAGGGGGTCCCTGGCTACACCTTC. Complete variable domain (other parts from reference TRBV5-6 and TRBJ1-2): DAGVTQSPTHLIKTRGQQVTLRCSPKSGHDTVSWYQQALGQGPQFIFQYYEEEERQRGNFPDRFSGHQFPNYSSELNVNALLLGDSALYLCASTGQGVPGYTFGSGTRLTVV.

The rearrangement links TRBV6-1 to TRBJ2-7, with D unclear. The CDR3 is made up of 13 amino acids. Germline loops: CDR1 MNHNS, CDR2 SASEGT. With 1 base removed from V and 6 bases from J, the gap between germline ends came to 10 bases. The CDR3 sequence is CASSEGSTLEQYF. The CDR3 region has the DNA TGTGCCAGCAGTGAAGGGTCTACTCTCGAGCAGTACTTC.

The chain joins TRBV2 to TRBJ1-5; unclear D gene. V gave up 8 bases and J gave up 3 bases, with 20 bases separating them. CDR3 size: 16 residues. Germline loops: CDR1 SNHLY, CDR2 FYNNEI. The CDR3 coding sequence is TGTGCCAGCGCCACGCCACGGAGTACACTCAATCAGCCCCAGCATTTT. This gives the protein CASATPRSTLNQPQHF. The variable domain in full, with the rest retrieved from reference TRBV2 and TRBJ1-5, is EPEVTQTPSHQVTQMGQEVILRCVPISNHLYFYWYRQILGQKVEFLVSFYNNEISEKSEIFDDQFSVERPDGSNFTLKIRSTKLEDSAMYFCASATPRSTLNQPQHFGDGTRLSIL.

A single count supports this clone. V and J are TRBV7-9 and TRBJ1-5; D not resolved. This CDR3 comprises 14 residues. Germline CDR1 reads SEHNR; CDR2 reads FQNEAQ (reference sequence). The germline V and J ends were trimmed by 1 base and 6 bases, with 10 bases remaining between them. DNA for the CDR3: TGTGCCAGCAGCTTAGATGGTCCGGGTCAGCCCCAGCATTTT. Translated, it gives CASSLDGPGQPQHF.

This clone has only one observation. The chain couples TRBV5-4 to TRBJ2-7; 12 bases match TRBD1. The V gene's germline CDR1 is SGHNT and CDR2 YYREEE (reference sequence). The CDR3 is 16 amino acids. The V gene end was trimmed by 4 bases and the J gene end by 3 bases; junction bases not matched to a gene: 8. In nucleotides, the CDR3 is TGTGCCAGCAGCAAGGGACAGGGGGCTGAGCGCTACGAGCAGTACTTC. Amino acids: CASSKGQGAERYEQYF.

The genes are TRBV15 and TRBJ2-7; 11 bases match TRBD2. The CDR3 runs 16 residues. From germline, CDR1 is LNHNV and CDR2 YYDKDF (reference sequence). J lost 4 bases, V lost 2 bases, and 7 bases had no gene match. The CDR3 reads CATSRQLAGVGYEQYF. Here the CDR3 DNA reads TGTGCCACCAGCAGACAACTAGCGGGAGTGGGATACGAGCAGTACTTC. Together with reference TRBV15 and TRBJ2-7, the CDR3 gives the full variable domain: DAMVIQNPRYQVTQFGKPVTLSCSQTLNHNVMYWYQQKSSQAPKLLFHYYDKDFNNEADTPDNFQSRRPNTSFCFLDIRSPGLGDTAMYLCATSRQLAGVGYEQYFGPGTRLTVT.

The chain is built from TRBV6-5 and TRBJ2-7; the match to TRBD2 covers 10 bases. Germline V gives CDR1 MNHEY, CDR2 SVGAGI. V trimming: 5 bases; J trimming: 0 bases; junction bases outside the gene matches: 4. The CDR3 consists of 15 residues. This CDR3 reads CASSTSGGASYEQYF. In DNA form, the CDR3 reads TGTGCCAGCAGTACGAGCGGGGGGGCCTCCTACGAGCAGTACTTC.

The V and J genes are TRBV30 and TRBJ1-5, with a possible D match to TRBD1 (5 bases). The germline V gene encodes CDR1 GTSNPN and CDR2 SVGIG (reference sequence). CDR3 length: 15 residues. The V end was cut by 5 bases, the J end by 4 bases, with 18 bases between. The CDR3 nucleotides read TGTGCCTGGGGGGGGGAACGGACCTCTAATCAGCCCCAGCATTTT. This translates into CAWGGERTSNQPQHF.

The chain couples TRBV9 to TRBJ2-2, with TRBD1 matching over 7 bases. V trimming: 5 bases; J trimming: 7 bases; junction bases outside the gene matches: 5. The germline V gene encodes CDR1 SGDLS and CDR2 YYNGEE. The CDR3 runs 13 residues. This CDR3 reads CASRRQGSGELFF. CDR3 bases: TGTGCCAGCAGACGACAGGGAAGCGGGGAGCTGTTTTTT. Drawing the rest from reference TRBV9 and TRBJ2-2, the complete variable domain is DSGVTQTPKHLITATGQRVTLRCSPRSGDLSVYWYQQSLDQGLQFLIQYYNGEERAKGNILERFSAQQFPDLHSELNLSSLELGDSALYFCASRRQGSGELFFGEGSRLTVL.

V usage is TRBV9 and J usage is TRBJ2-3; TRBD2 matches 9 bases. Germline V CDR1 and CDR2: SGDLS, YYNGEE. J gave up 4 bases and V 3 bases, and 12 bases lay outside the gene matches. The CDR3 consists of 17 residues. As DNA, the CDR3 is TGTGCCAGCAGCGCCGTGAACTTAGCGGGAGTTCCAGATACGCAGTATTTT. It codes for CASSAVNLAGVPDTQYF.